This passage covers 20 T cell receptor beta chains from one sample sequenced in a study of T cells after yellow fever vaccination. TCRdb fed the 5' RACE reads into MiXCR, producing one record per CDR3 protein. Here the sample spans approximately 250,000 distinct CDR3 sequences, approximately 6.7% being singletons. The sequencing used CD4+ T cells sorted from PBMCs, collected on the day of the yellow fever booster vaccination. These receptors came from a man aged 25 to 45 who received the YFV17D yellow fever vaccine.

Here the CDR3 DNA reads TGTGCCAGCAGCTATAGCGGGGCTACAGATACGCAGTATTTT. Protein sequence: CASSYSGATDTQYF. This sequence joins TRBV7-6 and TRBJ2-3, with TRBD2 matching over 8 bases. There are 14 residues in the CDR3. V lost 4 bases and J lost 3; bases outside the gene matches: 3. Germline V gene sequence: CDR1 SGHVS, CDR2 FNYEAQ.

This clonotype has a count of ten or more. This sequence joins TRBV20-1 and TRBJ2-3; 9 bases align to TRBD2. Germline CDR1 and CDR2: DFQATT and SNEGSKA (reference sequence). This CDR3 has 14 residues. V was clipped by 5 bases and J by 7 bases; unmatched bases: 10. The CDR3 region has the DNA TGCAGTGCTGGATCAGGCCTAGCGGGATATACGCAGTATTTT. Translating it yields CSAGSGLAGYTQYF.

V is TRBV20-1 and J is TRBJ2-7; D uncertain. The V gene lost 3 bases and the J gene lost 5 bases, with 17 bases spanning the gap. CDR1 is DFQATT and CDR2 is SNEGSKA in the germline V gene (reference sequence). The CDR3 covers 14 residues. This CDR3 is CSARPGPSTDEQYF. CDR3 sequence (DNA): TGCAGTGCTAGGCCCGGGCCCAGCACCGACGAGCAGTACTTC.

The chain couples TRBV3-1 to TRBJ1-2; no firm D call. Per the germline V gene, CDR1 is LGHDT and CDR2 is YNNKEL (reference sequence). Trimming removed 1 base from V and 8 bases from J, with 11 bases in between. The CDR3 totals 13 residues. The CDR3: CASSQGGRGGYTF. The CDR3 DNA is TGTGCCAGCAGCCAAGGCGGCCGCGGGGGCTACACCTTC.

This clonotype was picked up many times. The chain carries TRBV5-1 and TRBJ2-3, with 8 bases identical to TRBD1. Unmatched junction bases numbered 3, after V lost 3 bases and J lost 0 bases. CDR3 length: 15 amino acids. Germline CDR1 is SGHRS and CDR2 is YFSETQ. The CDR3 coding sequence is TGCGCCAGCAGCTGGGACAGGACAAGCACAGATACGCAGTATTTT. Amino acids: CASSWDRTSTDTQYF.

This clonotype was counted many times. The chain joins TRBV12-3 or TRBV12-4 to TRBJ2-3; D possibly corresponds to TRBD1 (6 bases). This CDR3 spans 12 amino acids. V gave up 4 bases and J gave up 5 bases, with 7 bases separating them. The CDR3 sequence: CASSSRGDTQYF. The CDR3 nucleotides are TGTGCCAGCAGTTCCAGGGGAGATACGCAGTATTTT.

This clonotype was seen ten or more times. The chain uses TRBV13 and TRBJ2-1; D may be TRBD2 (6 bases). Trimming shortened V by 5 bases and J by 0 bases, and 14 bases separated the two germline ends. This CDR3 has 16 residues. Germline V gene sequence: CDR1 PRHDT, CDR2 FYEKMQ (reference sequence). The CDR3 sequence: CASSRQLSGSYNEQFF. CDR3 nucleotide sequence: TGTGCCAGCAGCCGTCAACTTAGCGGCTCCTACAATGAGCAGTTCTTC.

This clonotype came up many times. The chain uses TRBV12-3 or TRBV12-4 and TRBJ2-1; 7 positions match TRBD1. CDR3 size: 15 residues. J gave up 6 bases and V 5 bases, and 10 bases lay outside the gene matches. The CDR3 loop is CASSPTSSGGNEQFF. CDR3 bases: TGTGCCAGCAGTCCAACGTCGTCAGGGGGCAATGAGCAGTTCTTC.

J is TRBJ2-1 and V is TRBV7-2; 10 bases are a match to TRBD2. Germline lookup yields CDR1 SGHTA and CDR2 FQGNSA. V lost 8 bases to trimming and J lost 6 bases; unmatched junction nucleotides: 7. The CDR3 is 14 residues long. CDR3 coding DNA: TGTGCCAGCCGGCTAGCGGGAGCCTTCAATGAGCAGTTCTTC. Encoded protein: CASRLAGAFNEQFF. The complete variable domain, with remaining parts taken from reference TRBV7-2 and TRBJ2-1, reads GAGVSQSPSNKVTEKGKDVELRCDPISGHTALYWYRQSLGQGLEFLIYFQGNSAPDKSGLPSDRFSAERTGGSVSTLTIQRTQQEDSAVYLCASRLAGAFNEQFFGPGTRLTVL.

This clonotype was counted many times. This chain links TRBV5-1 with TRBJ2-7; tentative D call: TRBD2 (5 bases). The CDR3 extends over 13 amino acids. V was shortened by 5 bases and J by 6 bases, with 15 bases between the two germline ends. Germline V gene sequence: CDR1 SGHRS, CDR2 YFSETQ. The CDR3 sequence: CASRTPTTGEQYF. CDR3 DNA sequence: TGCGCCAGCAGAACCCCGACTACCGGCGAGCAGTACTTC.

This clonotype came up many times. The genes are TRBV7-2 and TRBJ1-6; no reliable D call. The CDR3 runs 13 residues. Germline assignment: CDR1 SGHTA and CDR2 FQGNSA. V lost 3 bases to trimming and J lost 8 bases, with 8 bases between them. The CDR3 DNA is TGTGCCAGCAGCTTTATTGGCGATTCACCCCTCCACTTT. Translating it yields CASSFIGDSPLHF.

V usage is TRBV7-6 and J usage is TRBJ1-1, with D tentatively TRBD1 (5 bases). V lost 4 bases, J lost 0 bases, and 15 bases lay in between. The germline CDR1 and CDR2 sequences are SGHVS and FNYEAQ. The CDR3 loop spans 16 amino acids. CDR3 amino acids: CASSSRGPGLNTEAFF. CDR3 coding DNA: TGTGCCAGCAGCTCTAGGGGTCCGGGCCTGAACACTGAAGCTTTCTTT.

V usage is TRBV12-3 or TRBV12-4 and J usage is TRBJ2-1; 9 nucleotides agree with TRBD1. V lost 2 bases to trimming and J lost 6 bases; unmatched junction nucleotides: 2. This CDR3 has 14 amino acids. CDR3 residues: CASSLTGGFNEQFF. CDR3 DNA sequence: TGTGCCAGCAGTTTAACAGGGGGCTTCAATGAGCAGTTCTTC.

This clonotype came up many times. This chain connects TRBV3-1 to TRBJ2-1, with TRBD2 identical over 14 bases. The CDR3 is 15 amino acids. With 6 bases clipped from V and 8 bases from J, the junction kept 6 bases outside the gene matches. The germline V gene encodes CDR1 LGHDT and CDR2 YNNKEL (reference sequence). The DNA of the CDR3 is TGTGCCAGCAGAATCGGGACTAGCGGGAGCTATGAGCAGTTCTTC. This gives the protein CASRIGTSGSYEQFF.

This clonotype was observed a few times. The chain links TRBV7-2 to TRBJ2-3; tentatively, D is TRBD1 or TRBD2 (5 bases each). Germline-derived CDR1 and CDR2 are SGHTA and FQGNSA. Trimming cost V 9 bases and J 4 bases, with 17 bases left between them. This CDR3 is 14 amino acids long. The CDR3 is CASLYGGAADTQYF. DNA for the CDR3: TGTGCCAGTCTCTATGGGGGAGCGGCAGATACGCAGTATTTT.

This clonotype showed up just a few times. The chain has TRBV7-2 and TRBJ2-3; tentative D call: TRBD2 (6 bases). The V and J ends lost 5 bases and 2 bases respectively, with 17 bases between them. CDR3 length equals 16 residues. Germline V CDR1 and CDR2: SGHTA, FQGNSA. DNA for the CDR3: TGTGCCAGCAGCCGGGTTCGGGGAGGCCCCACAGATACGCAGTATTTT. This sequence encodes CASSRVRGGPTDTQYF.

This clonotype was picked up many times. The chain couples TRBV5-1 to TRBJ1-5; D is possibly TRBD1 (5 bases). Germline values: CDR1 SGHRS, CDR2 YFSETQ. The CDR3 loop spans 14 amino acids. The V end lost 7 bases, the J end lost 6 bases, and 17 bases lay between the germline ends. Here the CDR3 reads CASLGKQGGQPQHF. CDR3 sequence (DNA): TGCGCCAGCCTTGGGAAGCAGGGCGGTCAGCCCCAGCATTTT.

This clonotype was seen at least ten times. Germline and junction disagree at one end, which may indicate a read error. The chain links TRBV7-2 to TRBJ2-7; TRBD2 agrees at 8 bases. Looked up from germline, CDR1 is SGHTA and CDR2 is FQGNSA. This CDR3 has 14 amino acids. CDR3 region: CASSLTGGPLEWLF. Written as DNA, the CDR3 is TGTGCCAGCAGCTTGACGGGAGGGCCCTTGGAGTGGTTGTTC.

This clonotype was observed a handful of times. The V gene is TRBV20-1, the J gene TRBJ1-6; D perhaps matches TRBD1 (5 bases). Germline CDR1 is DFQATT and CDR2 is SNEGSKA (reference sequence). V shed 6 bases and J shed 7 bases, with 16 bases lying between them. The CDR3 extends over 14 amino acids. This CDR3 is CSAGTSTANSPLHF. The CDR3, as DNA: TGCAGTGCCGGGACTTCGACAGCAAATTCACCCCTCCACTTT.

This chain links TRBV12-3 or TRBV12-4 with TRBJ1-2, with TRBD1 as a possible D gene (5 bases). The CDR3 has 13 amino acids. V was shortened by 6 bases and J by 4 bases, with 12 bases between the two germline ends. CDR3 protein: CASSLRVGYGYTF. CDR3 coding DNA: TGTGCCAGCAGCCTCAGGGTGGGCTATGGCTACACCTTC.